This TCR beta chain emerged from a study of long-term antiretroviral therapy in people with HIV. For the study at large: Specimens dating back about a decade before the 2015 immediate-ART recommendation are the oldest included.

This clone was seen a handful of times. Germline V gives CDR1 LNHNV, CDR2 YYDKDF (reference sequence). This CDR3 contains 15 residues. The V gene end was trimmed by 3 bases and the J gene end by 9 bases; junction bases not matched to a gene: 5. The assay, immunoSEQ v3.0, was run at survey level. Some clones are missing from TCRdb's copy, which holds only in-frame ones; the method was immunoSEQ multiplex PCR. This sample has 25,000 to 30,000 clones, with approximately 79% found just once. V gene TRBV15 combines with J gene TRBJ1-6, with 10 bases matching TRBD1. This material consisted of unsorted PBMCs, taken 2.1 years after starting antiretroviral therapy. The source is a man younger than 45 with HIV. CDR3 sequence reads: CATSSIGQGGSPLHF. DNA of the CDR3: TGTGCCACCAGCAGCATCGGACAGGGGGGTTCACCCCTCCACTTT. Drawing the rest from reference TRBV15 and TRBJ1-6, the complete variable domain is DAMVIQNPRYQVTQFGKPVTLSCSQTLNHNVMYWYQQKSSQAPKLLFHYYDKDFNNEADTPDNFQSRRPNTSFCFLDIRSPGLGDTAMYLCATSSIGQGGSPLHFGNGTRLTVT.